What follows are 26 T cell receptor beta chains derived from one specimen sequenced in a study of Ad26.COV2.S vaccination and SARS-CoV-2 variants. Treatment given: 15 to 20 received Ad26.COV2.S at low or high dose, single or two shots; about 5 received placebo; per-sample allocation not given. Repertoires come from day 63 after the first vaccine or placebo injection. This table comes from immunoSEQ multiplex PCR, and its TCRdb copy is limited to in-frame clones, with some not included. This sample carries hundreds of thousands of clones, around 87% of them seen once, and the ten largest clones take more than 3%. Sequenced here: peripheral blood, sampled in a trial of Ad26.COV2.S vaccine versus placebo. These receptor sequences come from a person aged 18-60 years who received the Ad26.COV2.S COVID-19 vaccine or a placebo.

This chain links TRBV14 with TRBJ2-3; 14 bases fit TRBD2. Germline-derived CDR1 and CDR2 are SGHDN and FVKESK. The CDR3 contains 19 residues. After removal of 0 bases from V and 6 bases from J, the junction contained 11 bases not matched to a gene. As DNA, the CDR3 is TGTGCCAGCAGCCAAGAGGAGGGACTAGCGGGGGCCCTCGGGGATACGCAGTATTTT. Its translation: CASSQEEGLAGALGDTQYF.

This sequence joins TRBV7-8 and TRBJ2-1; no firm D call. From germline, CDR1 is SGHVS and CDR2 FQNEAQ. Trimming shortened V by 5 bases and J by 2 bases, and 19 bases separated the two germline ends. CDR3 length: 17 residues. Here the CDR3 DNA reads TGTGCCAGCAGCCCGGCGGCACCCCCATGGCCCTACAATGAGCAGTTCTTC. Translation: CASSPAAPPWPYNEQFF.

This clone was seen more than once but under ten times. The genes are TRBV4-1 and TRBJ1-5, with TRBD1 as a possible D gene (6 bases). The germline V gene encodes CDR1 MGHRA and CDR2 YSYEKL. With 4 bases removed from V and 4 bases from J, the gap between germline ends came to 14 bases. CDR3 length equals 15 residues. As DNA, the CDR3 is TGCGCCAGCAGCCTCCAGGGGCTAGGTAATCAGCCCCAGCATTTT. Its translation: CASSLQGLGNQPQHF.

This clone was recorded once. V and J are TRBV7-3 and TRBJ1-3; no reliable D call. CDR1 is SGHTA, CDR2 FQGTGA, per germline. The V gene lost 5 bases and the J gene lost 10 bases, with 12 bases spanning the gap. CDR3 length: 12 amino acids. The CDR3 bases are TGTGCCAGCAGCGAGGACTTGGGTACCATATATTTT. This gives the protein CASSEDLGTIYF.

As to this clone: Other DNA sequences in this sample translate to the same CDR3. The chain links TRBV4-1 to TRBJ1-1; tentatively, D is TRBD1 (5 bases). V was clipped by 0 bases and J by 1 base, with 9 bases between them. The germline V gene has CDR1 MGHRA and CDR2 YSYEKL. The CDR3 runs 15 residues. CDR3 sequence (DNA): TGCGCCAGCAGCCAAGATGGGCAGGGGAACACTGAAGCTTTCTTT. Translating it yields CASSQDGQGNTEAFF.

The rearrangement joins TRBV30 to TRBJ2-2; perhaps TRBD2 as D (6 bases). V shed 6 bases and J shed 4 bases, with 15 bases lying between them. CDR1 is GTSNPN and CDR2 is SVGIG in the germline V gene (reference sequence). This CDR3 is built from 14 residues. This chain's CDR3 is CACGGSGVTGELFF. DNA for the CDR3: TGTGCCTGTGGGGGGAGCGGCGTCACCGGGGAGCTGTTTTTT.

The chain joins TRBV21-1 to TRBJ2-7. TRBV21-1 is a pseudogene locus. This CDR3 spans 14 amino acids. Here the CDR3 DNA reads TGTGCCAGCAGCAAAGCGCTCGTATCCTACGAGCAGTACTTC. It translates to CASSKALVSYEQYF.

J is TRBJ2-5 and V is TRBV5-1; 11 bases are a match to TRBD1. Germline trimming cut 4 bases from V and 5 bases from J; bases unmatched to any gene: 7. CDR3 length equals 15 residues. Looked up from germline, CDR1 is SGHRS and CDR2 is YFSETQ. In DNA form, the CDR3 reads TGCGCCAGCAGCATTTGGGGACAGGGGGGTGAGACCCAGTACTTC. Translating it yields CASSIWGQGGETQYF.

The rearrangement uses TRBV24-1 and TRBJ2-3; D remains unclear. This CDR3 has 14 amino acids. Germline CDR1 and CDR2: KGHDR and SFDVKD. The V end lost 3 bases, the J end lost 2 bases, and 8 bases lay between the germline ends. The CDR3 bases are TGTGCCACCAGTGATAGGCAATACACAGATACGCAGTATTTT. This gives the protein CATSDRQYTDTQYF.

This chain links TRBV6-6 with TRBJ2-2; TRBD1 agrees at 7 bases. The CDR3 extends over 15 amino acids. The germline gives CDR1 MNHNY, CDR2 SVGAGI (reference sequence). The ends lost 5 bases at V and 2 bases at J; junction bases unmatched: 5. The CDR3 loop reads CASSPGTDNTGELFF. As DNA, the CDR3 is TGTGCCAGCAGTCCCGGGACAGATAACACCGGGGAGCTGTTTTTT.

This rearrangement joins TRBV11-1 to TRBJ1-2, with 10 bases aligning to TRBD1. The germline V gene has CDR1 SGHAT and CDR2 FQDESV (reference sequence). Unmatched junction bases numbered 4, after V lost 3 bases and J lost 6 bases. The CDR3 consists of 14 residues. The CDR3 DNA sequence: TGTGCCAGCAGCTTTACCGGGACAGGGGATGGCTACACCTTC. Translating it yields CASSFTGTGDGYTF.

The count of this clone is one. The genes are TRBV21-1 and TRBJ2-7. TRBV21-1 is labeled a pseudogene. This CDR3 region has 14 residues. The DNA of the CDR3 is TGTGCCCGCTGGGAAGGCAGCAGCTCCTACGAGCAGTACTTC. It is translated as CARWEGSSSYEQYF.

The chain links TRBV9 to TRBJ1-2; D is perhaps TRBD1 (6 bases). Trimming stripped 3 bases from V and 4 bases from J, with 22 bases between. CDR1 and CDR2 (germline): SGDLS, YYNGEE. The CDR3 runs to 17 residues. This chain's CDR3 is CASSGALGEGTSYGYTF. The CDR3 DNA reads TGTGCCAGCAGCGGAGCCTTGGGAGAAGGGACATCCTATGGCTACACCTTC.

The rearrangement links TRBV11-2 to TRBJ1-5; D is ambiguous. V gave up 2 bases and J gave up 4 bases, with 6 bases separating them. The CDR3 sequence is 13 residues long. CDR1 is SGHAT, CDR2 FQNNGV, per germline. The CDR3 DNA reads TGTGCCAGCAGCTTAACTGTTAATCAGCCCCAGCATTTT. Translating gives CASSLTVNQPQHF.

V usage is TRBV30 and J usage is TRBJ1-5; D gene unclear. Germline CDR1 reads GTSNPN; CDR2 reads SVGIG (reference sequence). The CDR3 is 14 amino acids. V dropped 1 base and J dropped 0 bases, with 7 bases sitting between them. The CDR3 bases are TGTGCCTGGAGTGATGGCAGTAGCAATCAGCCCCAGCATTTT. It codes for CAWSDGSSNQPQHF.

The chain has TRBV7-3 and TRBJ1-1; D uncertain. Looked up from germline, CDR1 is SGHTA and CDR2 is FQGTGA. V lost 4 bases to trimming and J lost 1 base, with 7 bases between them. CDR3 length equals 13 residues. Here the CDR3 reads CASSWGGNTEAFF. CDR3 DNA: TGTGCCAGCAGCTGGGGAGGGAACACTGAAGCTTTCTTT.

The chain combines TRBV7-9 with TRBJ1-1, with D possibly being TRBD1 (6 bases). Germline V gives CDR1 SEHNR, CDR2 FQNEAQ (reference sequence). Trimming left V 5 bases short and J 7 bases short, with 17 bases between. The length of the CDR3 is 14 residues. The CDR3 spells CASSPTGSGDEAFF. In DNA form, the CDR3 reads TGTGCCAGCAGCCCCACAGGGAGCGGGGATGAAGCTTTCTTT.

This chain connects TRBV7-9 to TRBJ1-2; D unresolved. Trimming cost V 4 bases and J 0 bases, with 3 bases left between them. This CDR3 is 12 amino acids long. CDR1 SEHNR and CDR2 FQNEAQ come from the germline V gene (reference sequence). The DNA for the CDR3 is TGTGCCAGCAGCTCCACTAACTATGGCTACACCTTC. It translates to CASSSTNYGYTF.

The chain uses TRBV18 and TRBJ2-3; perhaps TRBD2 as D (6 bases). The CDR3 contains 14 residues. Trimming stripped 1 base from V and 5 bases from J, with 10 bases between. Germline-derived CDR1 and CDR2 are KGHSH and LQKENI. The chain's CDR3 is CASSPRLERDTQYF. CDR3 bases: TGTGCCAGCTCACCACGACTAGAGAGAGATACGCAGTATTTT.

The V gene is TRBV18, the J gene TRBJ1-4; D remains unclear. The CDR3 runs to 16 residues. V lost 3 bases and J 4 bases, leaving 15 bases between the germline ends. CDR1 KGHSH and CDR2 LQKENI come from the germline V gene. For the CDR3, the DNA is TGTGCCAGCTCACCGGACCGGCCGCCATATAATGAAAAACTGTTTTTT. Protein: CASSPDRPPYNEKLFF.

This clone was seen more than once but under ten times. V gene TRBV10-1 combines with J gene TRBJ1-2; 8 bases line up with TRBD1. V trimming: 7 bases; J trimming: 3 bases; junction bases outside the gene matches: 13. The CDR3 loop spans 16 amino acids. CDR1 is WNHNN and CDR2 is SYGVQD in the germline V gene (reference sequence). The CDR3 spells CASTALSDRDHYGYTF. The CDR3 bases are TGCGCCAGCACTGCCCTCTCGGACAGGGATCACTATGGCTACACCTTC.

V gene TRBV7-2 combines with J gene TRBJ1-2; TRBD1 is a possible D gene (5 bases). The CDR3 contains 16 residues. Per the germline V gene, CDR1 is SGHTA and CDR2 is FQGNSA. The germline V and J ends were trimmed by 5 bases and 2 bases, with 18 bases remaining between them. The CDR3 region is CASSPLGEFYNYGYTF. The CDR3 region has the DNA TGTGCCAGCAGCCCCCTGGGGGAGTTTTACAACTATGGCTACACCTTC.

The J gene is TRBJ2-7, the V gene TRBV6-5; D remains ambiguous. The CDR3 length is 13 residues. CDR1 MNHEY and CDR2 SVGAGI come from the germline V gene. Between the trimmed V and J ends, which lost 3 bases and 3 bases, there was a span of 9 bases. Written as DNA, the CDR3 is TGTGCCAGCAGTTATGCTCCCCTCTACGAGCAGTACTTC. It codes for CASSYAPLYEQYF.

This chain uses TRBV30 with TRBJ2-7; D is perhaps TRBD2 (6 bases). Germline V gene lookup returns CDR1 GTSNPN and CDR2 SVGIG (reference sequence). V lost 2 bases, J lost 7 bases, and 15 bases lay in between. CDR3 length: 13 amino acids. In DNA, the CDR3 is TGTGCCTGGAGTCTAGGCGGGGCGGAAGAGCAGTACTTC. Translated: CAWSLGGAEEQYF.

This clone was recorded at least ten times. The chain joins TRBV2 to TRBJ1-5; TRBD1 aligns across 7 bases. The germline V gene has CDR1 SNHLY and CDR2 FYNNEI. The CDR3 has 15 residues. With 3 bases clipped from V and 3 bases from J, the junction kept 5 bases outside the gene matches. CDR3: CASSDYGQDNQPQHF. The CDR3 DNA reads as TGTGCCAGCAGTGATTACGGACAGGACAATCAGCCCCAGCATTTT. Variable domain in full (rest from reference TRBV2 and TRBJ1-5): EPEVTQTPSHQVTQMGQEVILRCVPISNHLYFYWYRQILGQKVEFLVSFYNNEISEKSEIFDDQFSVERPDGSNFTLKIRSTKLEDSAMYFCASSDYGQDNQPQHFGDGTRLSIL.

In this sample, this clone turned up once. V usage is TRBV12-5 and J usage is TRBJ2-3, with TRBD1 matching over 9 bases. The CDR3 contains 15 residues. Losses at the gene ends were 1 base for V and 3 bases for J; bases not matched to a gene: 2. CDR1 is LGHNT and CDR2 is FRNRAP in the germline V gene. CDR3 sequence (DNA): TGTGCTAGTGGTTTGGGGGACAGGGCGACAGATACGCAGTATTTT. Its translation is CASGLGDRATDTQYF.